This T cell receptor (beta chain) was captured by sequencing in a study of blood T cell repertoires in COVID-19. V was trimmed by 5 bases and J by 2 bases, leaving 12 bases between them. Germline assignment: CDR1 SEHNR and CDR2 FQNEAQ (reference sequence). The CDR3 runs 14 residues. Sequenced by immunoSEQ multiplex PCR; TCRdb stores in-frame clones only, minus some. The table lists fewer than 250,000 clones, about 80% of them singletons. The chain couples TRBV7-9 to TRBJ1-2; D is unclear. The clonotype was recovered from a woman of 80 years or more with acute or convalescent COVID-19. Sequenced: peripheral blood. CDR3 in amino acids: CASSTRWENYGYTF. The CDR3 DNA is TGTGCCAGCAGCACAAGGTGGGAGAACTATGGCTACACCTTC.